This entry describes one T cell receptor beta chain. This entry belongs to a study of identifying expanded T cells in peripheral blood. Clones were sequenced by immunoSEQ multiplex PCR, and TCRdb holds only the in-frame ones, with some missing. Here the sample spans some 91,000 clones, approximately 88% being singletons. The junction had 5 bases not matched to a gene; V was cut back by 1 base and J by 5 bases. Germline CDR1 SGHRS, CDR2 YFSETQ. The length of the CDR3 is 14 residues. The specimen sequenced was blood. V and J are TRBV5-1 and TRBJ2-5, with 7 nucleotides matching TRBD2. This TCR was sampled from a person between 18 and 69 years old in good health. The CDR3 sequence is CASSLWGGGETQYF. The CDR3 DNA reads TGCGCCAGCAGCTTGTGGGGGGGAGGCGAGACCCAGTACTTC.